This passage covers 2 T cell receptor beta chains from one sample sequenced in a study of post-analysis software for immune sequencing data. Broader study findings: Included in a set of a few TRBV segments more frequent in patients than controls were TRBV5-6, TRBV5-1 and TRBV20-1.

No antigen is known for these receptors. Unique molecular identifiers were present in the TCR beta cDNA libraries. MiXCR was run by TCRdb on the PCR reads, yielding one entry per CDR3 protein. Of hundreds of thousands of distinct CDR3 sequences in the sample, around 50% were seen once. The sequenced sample consisted of blood. The receptors shown here come from a girl aged 5 to 17 with multiple sclerosis.

This clonotype was recorded a few times. This sequence joins TRBV20-1 and TRBJ1-2; D uncertain. The CDR3 sequence is 15 residues long. Germline-derived CDR1 and CDR2 are DFQATT and SNEGSKA (reference sequence). Trimming removed 0 bases from V and 2 bases from J, with 13 bases in between. The chain's CDR3 is CSAREPNRENYGYTF. The CDR3, as DNA: TGCAGTGCTAGAGAACCCAACCGGGAGAACTATGGCTACACCTTC.

This clonotype was picked up a small number of times. CDR3 residues: CASSLYGSYGYTF. CDR3 nucleotide sequence: TGTGCCAGCAGTTTGTACGGGAGCTATGGCTACACCTTC. The gene calls are TRBV27 and TRBJ1-2; D remains unclear. This CDR3 is built from 13 residues. CDR1 MNHEY and CDR2 SMNVEV come from the germline V gene (reference sequence). V lost 3 bases and J 4 bases, leaving 9 bases between the germline ends.